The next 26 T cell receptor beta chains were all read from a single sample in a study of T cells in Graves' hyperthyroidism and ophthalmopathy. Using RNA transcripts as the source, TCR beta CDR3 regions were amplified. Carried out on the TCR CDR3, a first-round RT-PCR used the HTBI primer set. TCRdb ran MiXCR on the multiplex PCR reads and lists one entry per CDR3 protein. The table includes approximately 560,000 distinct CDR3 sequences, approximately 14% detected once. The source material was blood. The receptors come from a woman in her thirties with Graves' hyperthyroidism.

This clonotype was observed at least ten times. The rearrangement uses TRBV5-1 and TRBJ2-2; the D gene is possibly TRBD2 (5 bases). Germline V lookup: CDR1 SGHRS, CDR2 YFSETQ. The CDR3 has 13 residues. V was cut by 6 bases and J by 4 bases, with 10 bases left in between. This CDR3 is CASTPGITGELFF. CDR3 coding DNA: TGCGCCAGCACGCCCGGGATCACCGGGGAGCTGTTTTTT.

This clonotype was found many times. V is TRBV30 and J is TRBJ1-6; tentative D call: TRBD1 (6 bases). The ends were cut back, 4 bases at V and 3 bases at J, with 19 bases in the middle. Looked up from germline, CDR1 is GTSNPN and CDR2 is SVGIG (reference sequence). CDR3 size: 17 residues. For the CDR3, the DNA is TGTGCCTGGACCCACGGACAGACATGGGGCTATAATTCACCCCTCCACTTT. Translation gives CAWTHGQTWGYNSPLHF.

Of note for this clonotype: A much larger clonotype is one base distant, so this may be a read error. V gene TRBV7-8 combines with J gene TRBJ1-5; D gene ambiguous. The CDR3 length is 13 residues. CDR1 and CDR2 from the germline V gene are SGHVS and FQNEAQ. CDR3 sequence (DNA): TGTGCCGGCAGCTTAAGGACCGACCAGCCCCAGCATTTT. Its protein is CAGSLRTDQPQHF.

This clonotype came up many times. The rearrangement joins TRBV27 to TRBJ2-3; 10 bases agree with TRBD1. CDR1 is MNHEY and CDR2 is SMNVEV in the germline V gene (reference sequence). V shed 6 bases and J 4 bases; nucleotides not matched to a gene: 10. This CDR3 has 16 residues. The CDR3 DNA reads TGTGCCAGCAGCCTCCTCCGGGACAGGGGCGCAGATACGCAGTATTTT. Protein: CASSLLRDRGADTQYF.

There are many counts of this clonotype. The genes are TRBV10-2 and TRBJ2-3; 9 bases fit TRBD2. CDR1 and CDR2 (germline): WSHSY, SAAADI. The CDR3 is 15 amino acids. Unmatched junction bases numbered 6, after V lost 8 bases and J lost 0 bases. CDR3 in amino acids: CASRRLAASTDTQYF. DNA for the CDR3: TGCGCCAGCCGTAGACTAGCGGCTAGCACAGATACGCAGTATTTT.

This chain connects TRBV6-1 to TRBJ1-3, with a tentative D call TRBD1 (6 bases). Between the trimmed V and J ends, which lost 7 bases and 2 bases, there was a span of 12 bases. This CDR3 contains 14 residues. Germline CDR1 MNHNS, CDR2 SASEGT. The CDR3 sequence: CASTGPGAGNTIYF. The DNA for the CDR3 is TGTGCCAGCACCGGGCCAGGGGCTGGAAACACCATATATTTT.

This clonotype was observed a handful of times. In DNA, the CDR3 is TGTGCCAGTGAGGCGGCCAGAGACTATGGCTACACCTTC. This sequence encodes CASEAARDYGYTF. The chain links TRBV28 to TRBJ1-2; unclear D gene. Germline loops: CDR1 MDHEN, CDR2 SYDVKM. There are 13 residues in the CDR3. V was trimmed by 9 bases and J by 3 bases, leaving 14 bases between them.

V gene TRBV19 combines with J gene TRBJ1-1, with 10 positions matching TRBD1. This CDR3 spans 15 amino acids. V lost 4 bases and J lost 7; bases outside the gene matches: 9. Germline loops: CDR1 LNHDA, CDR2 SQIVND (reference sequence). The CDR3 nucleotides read TGTGCCAGTAGTACTTGGACAGGGGGAGGTGATGAAGCTTTCTTT. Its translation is CASSTWTGGGDEAFF.

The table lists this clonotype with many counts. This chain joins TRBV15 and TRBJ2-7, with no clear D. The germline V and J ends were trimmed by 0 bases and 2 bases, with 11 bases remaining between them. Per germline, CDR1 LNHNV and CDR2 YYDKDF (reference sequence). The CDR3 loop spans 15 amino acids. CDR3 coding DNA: TGTGCCACCAGCAGAGAGGGTGGGCTGACCTACGAGCAGTACTTC. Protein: CATSREGGLTYEQYF.

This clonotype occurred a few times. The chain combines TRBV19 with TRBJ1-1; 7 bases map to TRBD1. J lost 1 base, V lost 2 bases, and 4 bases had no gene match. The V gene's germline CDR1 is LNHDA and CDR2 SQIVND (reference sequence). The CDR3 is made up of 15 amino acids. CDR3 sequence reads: CASSIRGGRNTEAFF. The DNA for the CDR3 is TGTGCCAGTAGTATAAGAGGGGGCAGGAACACTGAAGCTTTCTTT.

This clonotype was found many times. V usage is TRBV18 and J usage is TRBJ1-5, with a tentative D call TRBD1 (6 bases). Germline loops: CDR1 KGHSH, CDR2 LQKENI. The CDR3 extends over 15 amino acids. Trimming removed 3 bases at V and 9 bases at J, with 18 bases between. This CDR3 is CASSPGGGQRMPQHF. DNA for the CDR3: TGTGCCAGCTCACCGGGGGGCGGCCAAAGGATGCCCCAGCATTTT.

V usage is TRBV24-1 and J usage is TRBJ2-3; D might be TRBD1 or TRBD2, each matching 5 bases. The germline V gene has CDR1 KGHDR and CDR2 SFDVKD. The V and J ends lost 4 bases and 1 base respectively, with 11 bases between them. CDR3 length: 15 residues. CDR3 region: CATSDPRGRTDTQYF. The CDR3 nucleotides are TGTGCCACCAGTGACCCAAGGGGACGCACAGATACGCAGTATTTT.

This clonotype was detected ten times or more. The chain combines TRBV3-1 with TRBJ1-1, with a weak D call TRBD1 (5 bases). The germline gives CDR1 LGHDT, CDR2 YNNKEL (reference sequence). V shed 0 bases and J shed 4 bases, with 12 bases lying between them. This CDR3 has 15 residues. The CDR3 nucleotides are TGTGCCAGCAGCCAAGATATTGGCGGGGGCACTGAAGCTTTCTTT. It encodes CASSQDIGGGTEAFF.

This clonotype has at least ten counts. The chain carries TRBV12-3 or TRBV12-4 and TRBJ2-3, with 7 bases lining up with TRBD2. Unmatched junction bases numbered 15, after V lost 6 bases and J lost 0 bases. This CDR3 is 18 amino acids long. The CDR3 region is CASSPEGPAGRSTDTQYF. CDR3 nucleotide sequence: TGTGCCAGCAGCCCCGAGGGACCAGCGGGACGTAGCACAGATACGCAGTATTTT.

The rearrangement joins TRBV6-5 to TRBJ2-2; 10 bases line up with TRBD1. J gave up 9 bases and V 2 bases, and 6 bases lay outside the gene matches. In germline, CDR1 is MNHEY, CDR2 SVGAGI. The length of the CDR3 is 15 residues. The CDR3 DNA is TGTGCCAGCAGTTACGGGACAGGGGCGGCCCGGGAGCTGTTTTTT. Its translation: CASSYGTGAARELFF.

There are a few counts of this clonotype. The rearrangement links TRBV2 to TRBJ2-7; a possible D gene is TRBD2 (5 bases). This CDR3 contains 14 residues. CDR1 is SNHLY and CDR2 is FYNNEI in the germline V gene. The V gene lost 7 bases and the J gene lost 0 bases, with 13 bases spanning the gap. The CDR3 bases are TGTGCCAGCATGTCCAGGAGGAGCTCCTACGAGCAGTACTTC. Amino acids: CASMSRRSSYEQYF.

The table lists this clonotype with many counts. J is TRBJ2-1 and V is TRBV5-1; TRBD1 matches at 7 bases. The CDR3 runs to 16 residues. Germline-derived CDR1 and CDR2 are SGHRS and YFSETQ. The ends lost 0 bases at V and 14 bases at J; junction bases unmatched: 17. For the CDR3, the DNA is TGCGCCAGCAGCTTGGGAGTTTACAGGGGAACGACTCCCAAGTTCTTC. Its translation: CASSLGVYRGTTPKFF.

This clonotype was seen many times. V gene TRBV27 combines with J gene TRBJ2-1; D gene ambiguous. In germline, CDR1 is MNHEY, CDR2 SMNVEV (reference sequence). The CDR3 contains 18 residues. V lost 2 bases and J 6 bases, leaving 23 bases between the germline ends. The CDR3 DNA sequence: TGTGCCAGCAGTTTACTTTCCGACGCTAACGTAGCAGGCAATGAGCAGTTCTTC. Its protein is CASSLLSDANVAGNEQFF.

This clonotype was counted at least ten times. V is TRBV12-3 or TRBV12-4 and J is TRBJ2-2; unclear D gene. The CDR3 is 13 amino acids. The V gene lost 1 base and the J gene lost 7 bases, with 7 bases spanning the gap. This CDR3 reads CASSLGWGGELFF. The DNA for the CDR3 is TGTGCCAGCAGTTTAGGGTGGGGCGGGGAGCTGTTTTTT.

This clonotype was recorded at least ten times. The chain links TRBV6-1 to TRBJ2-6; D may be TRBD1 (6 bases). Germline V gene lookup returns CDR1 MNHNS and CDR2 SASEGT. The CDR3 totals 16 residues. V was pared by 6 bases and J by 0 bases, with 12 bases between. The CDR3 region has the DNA TGTGCCAGCAGGGGGACACACAACTCTGGGGCCAACGTCCTGACTTTC. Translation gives CASRGTHNSGANVLTF.

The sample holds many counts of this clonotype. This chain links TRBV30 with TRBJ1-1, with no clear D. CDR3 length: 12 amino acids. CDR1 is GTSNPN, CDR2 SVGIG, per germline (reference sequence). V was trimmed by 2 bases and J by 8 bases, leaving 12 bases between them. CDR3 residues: CAWSPTRLEAFF. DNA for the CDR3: TGTGCCTGGAGTCCGACAAGACTCGAAGCTTTCTTT.

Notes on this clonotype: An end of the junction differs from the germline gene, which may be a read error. The CDR3 region has the DNA TGCGCCAGCAGAGGGACTAGCTCCCACAATGAGCAGTTCTTC. Translation: CASRGTSSHNEQFF. The rearrangement uses TRBV5-1 and TRBJ2-1, with 9 bases matching TRBD2. The CDR3 is 14 amino acids. The germline CDR1 and CDR2 sequences are SGHRS and YFSETQ.

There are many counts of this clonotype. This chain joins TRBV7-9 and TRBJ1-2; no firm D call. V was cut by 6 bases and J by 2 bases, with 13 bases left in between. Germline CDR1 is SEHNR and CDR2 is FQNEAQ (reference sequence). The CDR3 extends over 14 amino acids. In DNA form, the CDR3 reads TGTGCCAGCAGTCCTAGGGAAGAAAACTATGGCTACACCTTC. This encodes CASSPREENYGYTF.

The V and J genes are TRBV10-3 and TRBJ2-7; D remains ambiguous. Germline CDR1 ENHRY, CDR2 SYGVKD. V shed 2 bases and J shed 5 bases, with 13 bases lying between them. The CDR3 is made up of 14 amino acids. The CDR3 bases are TGTGCCATCAGTGAGACAACCCCGCAGGACGAGCAGTACTTC. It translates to CAISETTPQDEQYF.

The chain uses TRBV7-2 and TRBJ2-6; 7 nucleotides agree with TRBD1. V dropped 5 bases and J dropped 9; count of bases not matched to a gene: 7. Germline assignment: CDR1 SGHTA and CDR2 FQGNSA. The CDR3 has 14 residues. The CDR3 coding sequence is TGTGCCAGCAGCCCGTGGGACAGTTACAACGTCCTGACTTTC. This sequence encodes CASSPWDSYNVLTF.

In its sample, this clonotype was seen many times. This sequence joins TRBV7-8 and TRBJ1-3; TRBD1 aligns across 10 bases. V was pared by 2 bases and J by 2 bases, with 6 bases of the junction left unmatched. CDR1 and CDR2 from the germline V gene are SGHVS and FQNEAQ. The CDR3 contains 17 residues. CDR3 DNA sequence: TGTGCCAGCAGCTTATGGACAGGGGGAGCAACTGGAAACACCATATATTTT. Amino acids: CASSLWTGGATGNTIYF.